The rows below give T cell receptor beta chains drawn from one sample of a study of cytomegalovirus exposure and HLA in healthy donors. Clones were read by immunoSEQ multiplex PCR, and TCRdb kept only the in-frame ones, dropping some. The repertoire holds 65,000 to 85,000 clones, with 90% to 95% as singletons. Specimen: PBMCs. These receptors were collected from a woman between 18 and 30 years old in good health and CMV-seronegative. The CDR3 runs from the conserved cysteine through the conserved F or W. A D gene is named only where the DNA matches it firmly.

V	J	D	DNA	CDR3
TRBV7-9	TRBJ1-1	NA	TGTGCCAGCAGCCTGAGATCGACAGGGAACACTGAAGCTTTCTTT	CASSLRSTGNTEAFF
TRBV11-3	TRBJ2-1	NA	TGTGCCAGCAGTCCTACCGGCGGAGGCTACAATGAGCAGTTCTTC	CASSPTGGGYNEQFF
TRBV18	TRBJ1-1	TRBD1	TGTGCCAGCTCACCGATACAGGGGTCTGAGTTCTTT	CASSPIQGSEFF
TRBV7-2	TRBJ1-3	NA	TGTGCCAGCAGCTTCAGGGAAATGGGAGGAAACACCATATATTTT	CASSFREMGGNTIYF
TRBV7-2	TRBJ1-2	TRBD1	TGTGCCAGCAGCTTAAGGGACAGGGGAGGCTATGGCTACACCTTC	CASSLRDRGGYGYTF
TRBV6-5	TRBJ2-7	NA	TGTGCCAGCAGTTACTCGAGTGGACAGAGCTACGAGCAGTACTTC	CASSYSSGQSYEQYF
TRBV7-6	TRBJ2-5	TRBD2	TGTGCCAGCAGCTTAGAGGCTAGCGGGGGTCAGGAGACCCAGTACTTC	CASSLEASGGQETQYF
TRBV7-6	TRBJ2-7	NA	TGTGCCAGCAGCTTAGAGGGGTCCCGCAGCTACGAGCAGTACTTC	CASSLEGSRSYEQYF
TRBV5-6	TRBJ2-1	TRBD1	TGTGCCAGCAGCCCAATTTCAGGGGGACCCACCCATGAGCAGTTCTTC	CASSPISGGPTHEQFF
TRBV4-3	TRBJ1-1	NA	TGCGCCAGCAGCCAAGATCTGAGATCCGAAGCTTTCTTT	CASSQDLRSEAFF
TRBV5-6	TRBJ1-2	TRBD1	TGTGCCAGCAGCTTGGGGACAGGGGGCATGGGCTACACCTTC	CASSLGTGGMGYTF
TRBV7-9	TRBJ2-7	NA	TGTGCCAGCAGCCCACAACAGGTAACCCACGAGCAGTACTTC	CASSPQQVTHEQYF
TRBV6-5	TRBJ2-1	TRBD2	TGTGCCAGCACCCCAGCCGGGACTAGCAATGAGCAGTTCTTC	CASTPAGTSNEQFF
TRBV10-1	TRBJ1-4	NA	TGCGCCAGCAGGGCGGAGCGTGCTAATGAAAAACTGTTTTTT	CASRAERANEKLFF